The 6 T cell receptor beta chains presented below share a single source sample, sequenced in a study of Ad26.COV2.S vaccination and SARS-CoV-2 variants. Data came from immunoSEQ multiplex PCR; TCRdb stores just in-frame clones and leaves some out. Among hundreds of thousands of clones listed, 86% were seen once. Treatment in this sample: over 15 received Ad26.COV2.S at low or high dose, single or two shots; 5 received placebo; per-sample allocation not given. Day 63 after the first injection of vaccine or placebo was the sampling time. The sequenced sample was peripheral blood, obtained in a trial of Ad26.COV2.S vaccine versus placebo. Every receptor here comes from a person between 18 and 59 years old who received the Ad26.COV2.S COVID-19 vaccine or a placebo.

The CDR3 bases are TGTGCCAGTAGTATAGGGTCGGAACGGCTATACAATGAGCAGTTCTTC. Translated: CASSIGSERLYNEQFF. This chain links TRBV19 with TRBJ2-1; no clear D. This CDR3 spans 16 amino acids. V lost 1 base to trimming and J lost 4 bases, with 14 bases between them. CDR1 LNHDA and CDR2 SQIVND come from the germline V gene (reference sequence). Full variable domain (missing parts from reference TRBV19 and TRBJ2-1): DGGITQSPKYLFRKEGQNVTLSCEQNLNHDAMYWYRQDPGQGLRLIYYSQIVNDFQKGDIAEGYSVSREKKESFPLTVTSAQKNPTAFYLCASSIGSERLYNEQFFGPGTRLTVL.

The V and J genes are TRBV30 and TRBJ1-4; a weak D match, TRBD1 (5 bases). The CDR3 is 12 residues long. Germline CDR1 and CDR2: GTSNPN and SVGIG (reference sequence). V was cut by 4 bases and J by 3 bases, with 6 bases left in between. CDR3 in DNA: TGTGCCTGGACAGGGTCTAATGAAAAACTGTTTTTT. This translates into CAWTGSNEKLFF.

The CDR3 here is CASSLPGLAGSEQYF. CDR3 in DNA: TGTGCCAGCAGCTTACCTGGACTAGCGGGGAGCGAGCAGTACTTC. The chain has TRBV7-9 and TRBJ2-7; 12 bases match TRBD2. This CDR3 is built from 15 residues. CDR1 and CDR2 (germline): SEHNR, FQNEAQ (reference sequence). V was clipped by 2 bases and J by 6 bases; unmatched bases: 5.

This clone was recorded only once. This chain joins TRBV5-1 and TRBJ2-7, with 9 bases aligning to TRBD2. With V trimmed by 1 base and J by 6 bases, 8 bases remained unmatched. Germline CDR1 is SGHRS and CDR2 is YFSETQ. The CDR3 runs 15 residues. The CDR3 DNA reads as TGCGCCAGCAGCTTGATACGGACTAGCGAAGGCGAGCAGTACTTC. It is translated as CASSLIRTSEGEQYF. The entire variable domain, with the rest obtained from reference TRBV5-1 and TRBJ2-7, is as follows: KAGVTQTPRYLIKTRGQQVTLSCSPISGHRSVSWYQQTPGQGLQFLFEYFSETQRNKGNFPGRFSGRQFSNSRSEMNVSTLELGDSALYLCASSLIRTSEGEQYFGPGTRLTVT.

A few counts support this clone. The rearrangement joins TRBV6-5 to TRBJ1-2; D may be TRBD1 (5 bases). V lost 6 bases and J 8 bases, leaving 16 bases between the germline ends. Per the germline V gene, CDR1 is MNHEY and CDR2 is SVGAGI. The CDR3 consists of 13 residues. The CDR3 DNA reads TGTGCCAGCAGACCCGGGACGGAGGGCGGCTACACCTTC. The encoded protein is CASRPGTEGGYTF.

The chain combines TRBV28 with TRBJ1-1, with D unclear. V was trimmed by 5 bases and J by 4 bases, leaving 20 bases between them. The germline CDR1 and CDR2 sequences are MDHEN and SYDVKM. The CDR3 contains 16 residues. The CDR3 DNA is TGTGCCAGCAGTCCCTTCGGGGAGGGCTGGGTCACTGAAGCTTTCTTT. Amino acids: CASSPFGEGWVTEAFF.